A single sample is the source of the 20 T cell receptor beta chains below, sequenced in a study of beta chain features in type 1 diabetes. Expressed TCRB transcripts were sequenced, since all the RNA that had been isolated was reverse transcribed. Here immunoSEQ multiplex PCR was the method, and the copy in TCRdb shows in-frame clones only, minus some. The sample includes 110,000 or so clones, 40% of them seen just once. The sample taken for sequencing was stem cell memory CD4+ T cells from blood. The origin of the receptors is a woman between 18 and 30 years old in good health.

This clone appeared a few times. The chain recombines TRBV28 with TRBJ1-5, with 8 nucleotides matching TRBD1. The trim removed 4 bases at V and 5 bases at J, leaving 4 bases unmatched. Germline CDR1 is MDHEN and CDR2 is SYDVKM. The CDR3 has 14 residues. The CDR3 DNA reads TGTGCCAGCAGTTCAGGACAGGGCGATCAGCCCCAGCATTTT. This codes for CASSSGQGDQPQHF.

The rearrangement joins TRBV7-9 to TRBJ2-7; 7 bases are a match to TRBD1. Trimming took 5 bases from V and 7 from J; bases not matched to a gene: 14. Looked up from germline, CDR1 is SEHNR and CDR2 is FQNEAQ (reference sequence). The CDR3 spans 15 residues. The CDR3 here is CASSQYDRAKEEQYF. CDR3 in DNA: TGTGCCAGCAGCCAATATGACAGGGCAAAGGAAGAGCAGTACTTC.

Written as DNA, the CDR3 is TGTGCCAGCAGCGTAGACGCGGGAGGGAGAGGGGATACGCAGTATTTT. Translated, it gives CASSVDAGGRGDTQYF. The chain combines TRBV9 with TRBJ2-3; 9 nucleotides line up with TRBD2. Trimming at V came to 0 bases and at J to 6 bases, leaving 8 bases not matched to a gene. CDR1 is SGDLS and CDR2 is YYNGEE in the germline V gene. This CDR3 has 16 residues. The full variable domain, its missing parts supplied by reference TRBV9 and TRBJ2-3, is DSGVTQTPKHLITATGQRVTLRCSPRSGDLSVYWYQQSLDQGLQFLIQYYNGEERAKGNILERFSAQQFPDLHSELNLSSLELGDSALYFCASSVDAGGRGDTQYFGPGTRLTVL.

The V gene is TRBV5-1, the J gene TRBJ2-1, with 8 bases lining up with TRBD2. Germline CDR1 SGHRS, CDR2 YFSETQ. The ends lost 4 bases at V and 10 bases at J; junction bases unmatched: 10. The CDR3 contains 14 residues. The CDR3 bases are TGCGCCAGCAGCCAAAGAAGCGGGAGCGGAGAGCAGTTCTTC. It is translated as CASSQRSGSGEQFF.

In this sample, this clone turned up a few times. The chain couples TRBV6-5 to TRBJ2-2; D ambiguous. CDR3 length: 15 residues. The V gene's germline CDR1 is MNHEY and CDR2 SVGAGI. Trimming removed 0 bases at V and 5 bases at J, with 10 bases between. As DNA, the CDR3 is TGTGCCAGCAGTTACTCCGGTTTCGGGACCGGGGAGCTGTTTTTT. As protein: CASSYSGFGTGELFF.

This clone has only a few counts. The genes are TRBV19 and TRBJ2-2; D possibly corresponds to TRBD2 (5 bases). CDR1 is LNHDA and CDR2 is SQIVND in the germline V gene (reference sequence). This CDR3 is built from 13 residues. The ends were cut back, 3 bases at V and 8 bases at J, with 10 bases in the middle. This CDR3 reads CASSMSTMGELFF. Written as DNA, the CDR3 is TGTGCCAGTAGTATGTCGACTATGGGGGAGCTGTTTTTT.

This clone showed up just a few times. This chain uses TRBV25-1 with TRBJ2-5; TRBD2 matches 8 bases. The CDR3 length is 17 residues. Germline-derived CDR1 and CDR2 are MGHDK and SYGVNS. V dropped 0 bases and J dropped 1; count of bases not matched to a gene: 7. The CDR3 reads CASSEYGRGLSQETQYF. The CDR3 region has the DNA TGTGCCAGCAGTGAATACGGGAGGGGGTTGTCCCAAGAGACCCAGTACTTC.

The chain couples TRBV7-6 to TRBJ2-7; 8 nucleotides line up with TRBD2. The V gene's germline CDR1 is SGHVS and CDR2 FNYEAQ. The CDR3 contains 14 residues. J was trimmed by 0 bases and V by 5 bases; bases with no gene match: 3. CDR3: CASSLLADSYEQYF. CDR3 sequence (DNA): TGTGCCAGCAGCCTACTAGCGGACTCCTACGAGCAGTACTTC.

This chain connects TRBV5-1 to TRBJ2-1, with a weak D call TRBD2 (7 bases). CDR3 length equals 13 residues. V lost 1 base, J lost 8 bases, and 10 bases lay in between. Germline assignment: CDR1 SGHRS and CDR2 YFSETQ. The chain's CDR3 is CASSLKGGDEQFF. The CDR3 nucleotides are TGCGCCAGCAGCTTGAAAGGGGGGGATGAGCAGTTCTTC.

This clone appeared a few times. J is TRBJ2-1 and V is TRBV7-9; D call uncertain. Trimming pared 5 bases from V and 7 bases from J, leaving 12 bases between. This CDR3 has 13 amino acids. CDR1 is SEHNR, CDR2 FQNEAQ, per germline (reference sequence). The CDR3 protein is CASSLPPVNEQFF. CDR3 nucleotide sequence: TGTGCCAGCAGCCTCCCCCCCGTTAATGAGCAGTTCTTC.

V gene TRBV7-9 combines with J gene TRBJ1-1; D possibly corresponds to TRBD1 (5 bases). With 2 bases removed from V and 0 bases from J, the gap between germline ends came to 10 bases. The CDR3 is 15 residues long. The germline V gene has CDR1 SEHNR and CDR2 FQNEAQ (reference sequence). The CDR3 loop is CASSLIGGLNTEAFF. Written as DNA, the CDR3 is TGTGCCAGCAGCTTAATCGGGGGTCTGAACACTGAAGCTTTCTTT.

The CDR3 DNA follows: TGTGCCAGCAGCCTCAGGGGCGGAGGCAATCAGCCCCAGCATTTT. This sequence encodes CASSLRGGGNQPQHF. The chain links TRBV2 to TRBJ1-5, with D possibly being TRBD1 (6 bases). CDR3 length: 15 residues. Germline CDR1 reads SNHLY; CDR2 reads FYNNEI. The V gene lost 6 bases and the J gene lost 2 bases, with 14 bases spanning the gap.

The chain employs TRBV5-4 and TRBJ2-5, with 12 nucleotides matching TRBD2. The tail of the sequence fits TRBJ2-7 better, so the J call may be wrong. The CDR3 runs to 16 residues. Germline CDR1 SGHNT, CDR2 YYREEE (reference sequence). CDR3 sequence: CASSWASGRATYEQYF. The DNA for the CDR3 is TGTGCCAGCAGCTGGGCTAGCGGGAGGGCCACCTACGAGCAGTACTTC.

This clone has only a few counts. The chain has TRBV12-5 and TRBJ2-6; D remains unclear. The germline V gene has CDR1 LGHNT and CDR2 FRNRAP. The CDR3 is 13 amino acids. The germline V and J ends were trimmed by 7 bases and 1 base, with 5 bases remaining between them. In DNA form, the CDR3 reads TGTGCTAGTGCCTTATCTGGGGCCAACGTCCTGACTTTC. It encodes CASALSGANVLTF.

This chain connects TRBV2 to TRBJ2-1; TRBD2 agrees at 7 bases. The trim removed 7 bases at V and 12 bases at J, leaving 12 bases unmatched. The CDR3 covers 13 residues. Germline V gives CDR1 SNHLY, CDR2 FYNNEI. The CDR3 region has the DNA TGTGCCAGCAAGGTTACGGGGGGAACCGGGCAGTTCTTC. It encodes CASKVTGGTGQFF. Together with reference TRBV2 and TRBJ2-1, the CDR3 gives the full variable domain: EPEVTQTPSHQVTQMGQEVILRCVPISNHLYFYWYRQILGQKVEFLVSFYNNEISEKSEIFDDQFSVERPDGSNFTLKIRSTKLEDSAMYFCASKVTGGTGQFFGPGTRLTVL.

The CDR3 region is CASTFTLGRGSPRTDTQYF. The CDR3 nucleotides read TGTGCCAGCACCTTCACCCTCGGACGCGGGTCGCCTCGCACAGATACGCAGTATTTT. The chain recombines TRBV7-9 with TRBJ2-3; a weak D match, TRBD2 (5 bases). This CDR3 is built from 19 residues. Germline V CDR1 and CDR2: SEHNR, FQNEAQ (reference sequence). V was pared by 7 bases and J by 1 base, with 27 bases between.

This sequence joins TRBV2 and TRBJ1-2; D unclear. Germline V gives CDR1 SNHLY, CDR2 FYNNEI. The ends were cut back, 7 bases at V and 5 bases at J, with 11 bases in the middle. The CDR3 sequence is 12 residues long. The CDR3 here is CASKSTGYGYTF. CDR3 nucleotide sequence: TGTGCCAGCAAATCGACTGGGTATGGCTACACCTTC. The full variable domain, with the rest looked up from reference TRBV2 and TRBJ1-2, is EPEVTQTPSHQVTQMGQEVILRCVPISNHLYFYWYRQILGQKVEFLVSFYNNEISEKSEIFDDQFSVERPDGSNFTLKIRSTKLEDSAMYFCASKSTGYGYTFGSGTRLTVV.

The J gene is TRBJ1-2, the V gene TRBV2; unclear D gene. V was trimmed by 6 bases and J by 4 bases, leaving 12 bases between them. The CDR3 totals 13 residues. CDR1 and CDR2 (germline): SNHLY, FYNNEI. The chain's CDR3 is CASRSSTGYGYTF. The CDR3 DNA is TGTGCCAGCAGATCGAGTACGGGCTATGGCTACACCTTC.

The rearrangement joins TRBV18 to TRBJ2-6; 8 positions match TRBD1. CDR1 and CDR2 from the germline V gene are KGHSH and LQKENI. The CDR3 has 18 residues. Trimming took 3 bases from V and 0 from J; bases not matched to a gene: 7. CDR3 amino acids: CASSPRDRILSGANVLTF. Here the CDR3 DNA reads TGTGCCAGCTCACCGAGGGACAGGATCCTCTCTGGGGCCAACGTCCTGACTTTC.

This chain links TRBV4-3 with TRBJ2-3; 9 bases line up with TRBD1. Germline V CDR1 and CDR2: LGHNA, YSLEER. This CDR3 spans 17 amino acids. V shed 3 bases, J shed 1 base, and the junction held 8 bases outside the gene matches. The CDR3 sequence: CASSHPGWDRGTDTQYF. The CDR3 DNA reads as TGCGCCAGCAGCCACCCCGGGTGGGACAGGGGCACAGATACGCAGTATTTT.